This passage covers 21 T cell receptor beta chains from one sample sequenced in a study of chemoradiotherapy in HPV16-positive cancers. The method was immunoSEQ multiplex PCR; TCRdb's version includes in-frame clones alone and lacks a portion of them. This table holds about 11,000 clones, roughly nine tenths found once. The sample here was blood, taken from a patient who underwent chemoradiotherapy. The receptor source for this set is a human donor with HPV-associated anogenital cancer.

The V and J genes are TRBV11-2 and TRBJ2-7; the D gene could be TRBD1 or TRBD2 (5 bases each). V shed 4 bases and J shed 2 bases, with 12 bases lying between them. Germline V gene lookup returns CDR1 SGHAT and CDR2 FQNNGV. The CDR3 contains 14 residues. CDR3 in amino acids: CASSSLVGAYEQYF. The CDR3 bases are TGTGCCAGCAGCTCGCTCGTGGGGGCCTACGAGCAGTACTTC.

The V gene is TRBV14, the J gene TRBJ2-5, with D hard to call. This CDR3 has 14 amino acids. V lost 5 bases and J lost 5, with 15 bases in between. CDR1 is SGHDN, CDR2 FVKESK, per germline. The CDR3 spells CASSYSIIEETQYF. The CDR3 nucleotides are TGTGCCAGCAGCTACTCGATAATAGAGGAGACCCAGTACTTC.

The rearrangement joins TRBV6-5 to TRBJ2-7; 14 nucleotides align to TRBD2. This CDR3 is built from 15 residues. V dropped 6 bases and J dropped 4; count of bases not matched to a gene: 5. CDR1 and CDR2 from the germline V gene are MNHEY and SVGAGI. The CDR3 reads CASRRLAGGHYEQYF. The CDR3 DNA is TGTGCCAGCAGAAGACTAGCGGGGGGGCATTACGAGCAGTACTTC.

The chain joins TRBV10-3 to TRBJ1-2; no definite D call. The CDR3 has 16 residues. V lost 6 bases to trimming and J lost 2 bases, with 19 bases between them. CDR1 is ENHRY, CDR2 SYGVKD, per germline. The CDR3 region is CAISDYTGLENYGYTF. As DNA, the CDR3 is TGTGCCATCAGCGATTACACCGGTTTAGAGAACTATGGCTACACCTTC.

The J gene is TRBJ1-4, the V gene TRBV21-1. TRBV21-1 is assigned pseudogene status. The CDR3 runs 17 residues. The CDR3 reads CASSKAPGGTTNEKLFF. CDR3 nucleotide sequence: TGTGCCAGCAGCAAAGCTCCAGGCGGAACAACTAATGAAAAACTGTTTTTT.

This rearrangement joins TRBV5-6 to TRBJ1-5; D may be TRBD1 (5 bases). Germline CDR1 is SGHDT and CDR2 is YYEEEE. CDR3 length: 15 residues. The V and J ends lost 1 base and 3 bases respectively, with 11 bases between them. The CDR3 nucleotides are TGTGCCAGCAGCTTGTTCAGGGTCTCCAATCAGCCCCAGCATTTT. Translated: CASSLFRVSNQPQHF.

This clone was counted once. The chain combines TRBV13 with TRBJ1-1; 7 bases align to TRBD1. Trimming at V came to 3 bases and at J to 6 bases, leaving 10 bases not matched to a gene. The germline V gene has CDR1 PRHDT and CDR2 FYEKMQ (reference sequence). The CDR3 is 15 residues long. The CDR3 DNA sequence: TGTGCCAGCAGCTTTCCCCCGACAGGGCCCCCTGAAGCTTTCTTT. Residues: CASSFPPTGPPEAFF.

The chain has TRBV11-3 and TRBJ2-2; D is possibly TRBD2 (6 bases). The germline CDR1 and CDR2 sequences are SGHNT and YENEEA. The V and J ends lost 2 bases and 3 bases respectively, with 10 bases between them. The CDR3 runs to 15 residues. The CDR3 DNA reads TGTGCCAGCAGCTTAAGCGGGCGAGACACCGGGGAGCTGTTTTTT. Amino acids: CASSLSGRDTGELFF.

The rearrangement links TRBV4-2 to TRBJ2-2, with D possibly being TRBD2 (5 bases). The CDR3 has 13 residues. Looked up from germline, CDR1 is LGHNA and CDR2 is YNFKEQ. The ends were cut back, 3 bases at V and 9 bases at J, with 11 bases in the middle. CDR3 DNA sequence: TGTGCCAGCAGCCACACTAGTGCCAGGGAGCTGTTTTTT. Protein: CASSHTSARELFF.

This clone was observed a single time. The chain is built from TRBV5-1 and TRBJ2-1, with D tentatively TRBD2 (6 bases). Germline lookup yields CDR1 SGHRS and CDR2 YFSETQ. The CDR3 totals 16 residues. V gave up 4 bases and J gave up 6 bases, with 20 bases separating them. CDR3 amino acids: CASSHYGDPGVNEQFF. CDR3 in DNA: TGCGCCAGCAGCCACTACGGGGACCCGGGGGTCAATGAGCAGTTCTTC.

This chain links TRBV9 with TRBJ2-1; 16 bases map to TRBD2. After removal of 2 bases from V and 1 base from J, the junction contained 6 bases not matched to a gene. In germline, CDR1 is SGDLS, CDR2 YYNGEE. This CDR3 comprises 19 residues. This CDR3 is CASSVGRGLAGGSYNEQFF. The DNA for the CDR3 is TGTGCCAGCAGCGTCGGCAGGGGACTAGCGGGGGGGTCCTACAATGAGCAGTTCTTC.

The V and J genes are TRBV5-6 and TRBJ2-2; 11 bases line up with TRBD1. With 2 bases clipped from V and 3 bases from J, the junction kept 9 bases outside the gene matches. CDR3 length: 18 residues. Per the germline V gene, CDR1 is SGHDT and CDR2 is YYEEEE. CDR3 nucleotide sequence: TGTGCCAGCAGCTTCAAATTTGGGGGACAGGGGGACACCGGGGAGCTGTTTTTT. It translates to CASSFKFGGQGDTGELFF. Complete variable domain (other parts from reference TRBV5-6 and TRBJ2-2): DAGVTQSPTHLIKTRGQQVTLRCSPKSGHDTVSWYQQALGQGPQFIFQYYEEEERQRGNFPDRFSGHQFPNYSSELNVNALLLGDSALYLCASSFKFGGQGDTGELFFGEGSRLTVL.

J is TRBJ1-1 and V is TRBV5-1; no reliable D call. The germline CDR1 and CDR2 sequences are SGHRS and YFSETQ. The CDR3 contains 16 residues. V dropped 4 bases and J dropped 4 bases, with 20 bases sitting between them. The CDR3 region has the DNA TGCGCCAGCAGCCCGGCCTCGAATATCGCGGGCACTGAAGCTTTCTTT. Amino acid sequence: CASSPASNIAGTEAFF. The variable domain in full, completed from reference TRBV5-1 and TRBJ1-1, reads KAGVTQTPRYLIKTRGQQVTLSCSPISGHRSVSWYQQTPGQGLQFLFEYFSETQRNKGNFPGRFSGRQFSNSRSEMNVSTLELGDSALYLCASSPASNIAGTEAFFGQGTRLTVV.

In DNA form, the CDR3 reads TGTGCCAGCAGCCAGCCCAGCGGGGGCTACACAGATACGCAGTATTTT. As protein: CASSQPSGGYTDTQYF. The V call is TRBV11-1, the J call TRBJ2-3, with TRBD2 matching 8 bases. Looked up from germline, CDR1 is SGHAT and CDR2 is FQDESV (reference sequence). The CDR3 covers 16 residues. V gave up 5 bases and J gave up 2 bases; unmatched junction bases: 9.

The gene calls are TRBV21-1 and TRBJ2-2; TRBD2 was called by the table and not checked on the DNA. TRBV21-1 is given as a pseudogene. The CDR3 has 15 residues. CDR3 loop: CASSAWGVDTGELFF. The CDR3 DNA sequence: TGTGCCAGCAGCGCGTGGGGGGTGGACACCGGGGAGCTGTTTTTT.

V is TRBV7-2 and J is TRBJ2-7, with 13 bases lining up with TRBD2. This CDR3 has 19 residues. Per germline, CDR1 SGHTA and CDR2 FQGNSA. V was clipped by 1 base and J by 1 base; unmatched bases: 10. The CDR3 DNA is TGTGCCAGCAGCTTAGATGGGCAAAGGACTAGCGGGGGATCCTACGAGCAGTACTTC. This codes for CASSLDGQRTSGGSYEQYF. The full variable domain, in which reference TRBV7-2 and TRBJ2-7 provide the parts outside the CDR3, is GAGVSQSPSNKVTEKGKDVELRCDPISGHTALYWYRQSLGQGLEFLIYFQGNSAPDKSGLPSDRFSAERTGGSVSTLTIQRTQQEDSAVYLCASSLDGQRTSGGSYEQYFGPGTRLTVT.

The chain employs TRBV9 and TRBJ1-1; 8 nucleotides align to TRBD1. CDR1 and CDR2 (germline): SGDLS, YYNGEE. Germline trimming cut 0 bases from V and 6 bases from J; bases unmatched to any gene: 31. The CDR3 length is 23 residues. CDR3 sequence: CASSVVLDRAADGEVLVSPEAFF. For the CDR3, the DNA is TGTGCCAGCAGCGTAGTCCTGGACAGGGCGGCCGATGGCGAGGTTTTAGTATCCCCTGAAGCTTTCTTT.

The genes are TRBV5-1 and TRBJ2-1; 9 bases align to TRBD2. CDR3 length: 16 residues. V dropped 0 bases and J dropped 6; count of bases not matched to a gene: 7. Looked up from germline, CDR1 is SGHRS and CDR2 is YFSETQ. The CDR3 loop reads CASSLVIAGDVNEQFF. In DNA form, the CDR3 reads TGCGCCAGCAGCTTGGTAATAGCGGGGGACGTCAATGAGCAGTTCTTC.

The genes are TRBV21-1 and TRBJ1-2; TRBD1 was called by the table and not checked on the DNA. TRBV21-1 is an annotated pseudogene. There are 14 residues in the CDR3. The CDR3: CASNSRKGANGYTF. The CDR3 coding sequence is TGTGCCAGCAACTCCAGGAAGGGGGCGAATGGCTACACCTTC.

The chain uses TRBV7-3 and TRBJ2-7; D uncertain. V dropped 5 bases and J dropped 2 bases, with 10 bases sitting between them. There are 13 residues in the CDR3. Germline lookup yields CDR1 SGHTA and CDR2 FQGTGA. The CDR3 coding sequence is TGTGCCAGCAGCCAACGACCCGCCTACGAGCAGTACTTC. Amino acids: CASSQRPAYEQYF.

The chain links TRBV18 to TRBJ1-5, with D perhaps TRBD1 (5 bases). The CDR3 extends over 15 amino acids. Germline loops: CDR1 KGHSH, CDR2 LQKENI. Trimming stripped 0 bases from V and 5 bases from J, with 11 bases between. The CDR3 loop reads CASSPPGVYDQPQHF. DNA of the CDR3: TGTGCCAGCTCACCACCAGGGGTTTACGATCAGCCCCAGCATTTT.